This T cell receptor beta chain was recorded in a study of cytomegalovirus exposure and HLA in healthy donors. To note about this clone: Its antigen is undetermined.

J was trimmed by 1 base and V by 6 bases; bases with no gene match: 3. This CDR3 is 14 amino acids long. Germline values: CDR1 ENHRY, CDR2 SYGVKD. PCR used 60 Vbeta primers and 13 Jbeta primers. Clones were read by immunoSEQ multiplex PCR, and TCRdb kept only the in-frame ones, dropping some. The table shows fewer than 250,000 clones, with roughly 77% occurring only once. Overall study findings and caveats: The study labeled roughly 160 TCR beta chains cytomegalovirus-associated. In a later analysis, at a false discovery rate of 0.05, 15,000 to 20,000 TCR beta sequences matched HLA alleles.

The origin of this receptor is a man younger than 45 in good health and CMV-seropositive. J is TRBJ1-2 and V is TRBV10-3; 9 nucleotides align to TRBD1. The sequenced sample was PBMCs. This CDR3 is CAIRGTGSNYGYTF. For the CDR3, the DNA is TGTGCCATCAGAGGGACAGGGAGTAACTATGGCTACACCTTC.